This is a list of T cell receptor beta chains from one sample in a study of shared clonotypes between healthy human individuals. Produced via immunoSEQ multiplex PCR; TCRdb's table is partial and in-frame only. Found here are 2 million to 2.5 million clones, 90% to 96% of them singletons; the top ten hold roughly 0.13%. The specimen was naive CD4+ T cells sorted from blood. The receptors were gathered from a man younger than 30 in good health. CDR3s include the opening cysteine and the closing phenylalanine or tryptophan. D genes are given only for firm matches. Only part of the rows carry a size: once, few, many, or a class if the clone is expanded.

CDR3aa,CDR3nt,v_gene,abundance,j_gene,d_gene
CASSEGSGTGSSPLHF,TGTGCCAGCAGTGAGGGCAGTGGGACAGGGTCCTCACCCCTCCACTTT,TRBV25-1,.,TRBJ1-6,TRBD1
CASSPLSMNQETQYF,TGTGCCAGCAGCCCTCTAAGTATGAACCAAGAGACCCAGTACTTC,TRBV9,.,TRBJ2-5,.
CASSIKATGYFGNEQFF,.,TRBV19,.,TRBJ2-1,.
CASSSWGQGKVTGELFF,TGTGCCAGCAGCTCGTGGGGACAGGGAAAGGTCACCGGGGAGCTGTTTTTT,TRBV5-6,.,TRBJ2-2,TRBD1
CASKNSTGAEKLFF,TGTGCCAGCAAAAACAGTACAGGGGCTGAAAAACTGTTTTTT,TRBV2,.,TRBJ1-4,TRBD1
CASRVGRVTNEKLFF,TGTGCCTCAAGGGTCGGGAGGGTAACTAATGAAAAACTGTTTTTT,TRBV6-5,once,TRBJ1-4,.
CASSLGTGVNTEAFF,TGTGCCAGCAGTCTGGGGACAGGGGTGAACACTGAAGCTTTCTTT,TRBV27,once,TRBJ1-1,TRBD1
CASSLAGEKNGYTF,TGCGCCAGCAGCTTGGCGGGGGAAAAGAATGGCTACACCTTC,TRBV5-1,once,TRBJ1-2,.
CASSIGAGGADTQYF,TGTGCCAGTAGTATAGGGGCGGGAGGGGCAGATACGCAGTATTTT,TRBV19,.,TRBJ2-3,TRBD2
CASSADRGLSPLHF,TGTGCCAGCAGCGCTGACAGGGGGCTTTCACCCCTCCACTTT,TRBV7-2,.,TRBJ1-6,TRBD1
CASSSEGPYNEQFF,TGTGCCAGCAGCTCAGAGGGCCCCTACAATGAGCAGTTCTTC,TRBV7-9,.,TRBJ2-1,.
CASSGAGGPYEQYF,TGTGCCAGCAGTGGAGCGGGAGGGCCTTACGAGCAGTACTTC,TRBV6-5,.,TRBJ2-7,TRBD2